Shown below are 10 T cell receptor beta chains from a single sample sequenced in a study of blood T cell repertoires in COVID-19. Using immunoSEQ multiplex PCR, the repertoire was profiled, and TCRdb retains in-frame clones only, with some absent. The data show under 300,000 clones, roughly 83% seen once. Sample: peripheral blood. The receptors shown here come from a woman of 80 years or more with acute or convalescent COVID-19.

The chain joins TRBV24-1 to TRBJ1-5; TRBD1 matches 9 bases. CDR1 KGHDR and CDR2 SFDVKD come from the germline V gene. V was pared by 7 bases and J by 6 bases, with 12 bases of the junction left unmatched. The CDR3 length is 16 residues. CDR3 loop: CATSDPGTGSGQPQHF. The CDR3 DNA follows: TGTGCCACCAGCGATCCCGGGACAGGGTCGGGTCAGCCCCAGCATTTT.

This clone has a handful of counts. The V call is TRBV18, the J call TRBJ2-3, with D possibly TRBD1 on 5 matching bases. CDR1 is KGHSH, CDR2 LQKENI, per germline. CDR3 size: 17 residues. V was clipped by 3 bases and J by 1 base, with 17 bases between them. CDR3 nucleotides: TGTGCCAGCTCACCTATCAGGGAAGGTGGTGGCACAGATACGCAGTATTTT. This sequence encodes CASSPIREGGGTDTQYF.

The J gene is TRBJ1-5, the V gene TRBV19; D call uncertain. V lost 7 bases, J lost 0 bases, and 16 bases lay in between. The CDR3 sequence is 16 residues long. The germline V gene encodes CDR1 LNHDA and CDR2 SQIVND (reference sequence). CDR3 nucleotide sequence: TGTGCCAGTACGGCCCGGGGTGGCTATAGCAATCAGCCCCAGCATTTT. Amino acid sequence: CASTARGGYSNQPQHF.

This clone has only a few counts. The chain is built from TRBV29-1 and TRBJ1-3, with D possibly being TRBD1 (6 bases). Germline CDR1 SQVTM, CDR2 ANQGSEA. The CDR3 is made up of 15 amino acids. Trimming took off 0 bases at V and 4 bases at J, with 13 bases between the two ends. The CDR3 DNA sequence: TGCAGCGTTGAAGATGGGGGGGCGAGGGGAAACACCATATATTTT. Protein sequence: CSVEDGGARGNTIYF.

In nucleotides, the CDR3 is TGTGCCAGCTCAGAGACGGGGTCGAACACCGGGGAGCTGTTTTTT. The encoded protein is CASSETGSNTGELFF. This chain joins TRBV18 and TRBJ2-2; D possibly corresponds to TRBD2 (5 bases). V lost 5 bases to trimming and J lost 0 bases, with 10 bases between them. From germline, CDR1 is KGHSH and CDR2 LQKENI. The CDR3 has 15 amino acids.

J is TRBJ2-5 and V is TRBV18, with 11 bases matching TRBD1. With V trimmed by 3 bases and J by 5 bases, 8 bases remained unmatched. The germline CDR1 and CDR2 sequences are KGHSH and LQKENI. The CDR3 has 16 residues. The CDR3 sequence: CASSPPRTGGRETQYF. The CDR3 DNA reads TGTGCCAGCTCACCCCCCCGGACAGGGGGCCGCGAGACCCAGTACTTC.

This clone appeared a few times. This chain uses TRBV6-5 with TRBJ1-2, with a tentative D call TRBD1 (6 bases). Germline V lookup: CDR1 MNHEY, CDR2 SVGAGI. This CDR3 region has 14 residues. The V and J ends lost 6 bases and 4 bases respectively, with 15 bases between them. CDR3 nucleotide sequence: TGTGCCAGCAGGCAAACAGAGGGGGTCTATGGCTACACCTTC. This gives the protein CASRQTEGVYGYTF.

This chain links TRBV28 with TRBJ2-6, with 8 nucleotides matching TRBD1. The V gene end was trimmed by 3 bases and the J gene end by 4 bases; junction bases not matched to a gene: 8. The CDR3 spans 17 residues. Per the germline V gene, CDR1 is MDHEN and CDR2 is SYDVKM. Here the CDR3 reads CASSFPTGARGANVLTF. The CDR3 coding sequence is TGTGCCAGCAGTTTCCCGACAGGGGCCAGGGGGGCCAACGTCCTGACTTTC.

The chain is built from TRBV5-1 and TRBJ2-6; the D gene is possibly TRBD1 (6 bases). CDR1 and CDR2 (germline): SGHRS, YFSETQ. Trimming pared 0 bases from V and 0 bases from J, leaving 10 bases between. This CDR3 spans 17 amino acids. CDR3 residues: CASSLATGPSGANVLTF. The CDR3 coding sequence is TGCGCCAGCAGCTTGGCTACAGGGCCCTCTGGGGCCAACGTCCTGACTTTC. The whole variable domain, filled in from reference TRBV5-1 and TRBJ2-6, reads KAGVTQTPRYLIKTRGQQVTLSCSPISGHRSVSWYQQTPGQGLQFLFEYFSETQRNKGNFPGRFSGRQFSNSRSEMNVSTLELGDSALYLCASSLATGPSGANVLTFGAGSRLTVL.

The genes are TRBV19 and TRBJ2-5, with 10 bases lining up with TRBD2. V was clipped by 2 bases and J by 4 bases; unmatched bases: 4. The CDR3 spans 15 residues. Germline CDR1 reads LNHDA; CDR2 reads SQIVND (reference sequence). The CDR3 reads CASSIQRGGRETQYF. The CDR3 DNA reads TGTGCCAGTAGTATACAGCGGGGGGGCCGAGAGACCCAGTACTTC.